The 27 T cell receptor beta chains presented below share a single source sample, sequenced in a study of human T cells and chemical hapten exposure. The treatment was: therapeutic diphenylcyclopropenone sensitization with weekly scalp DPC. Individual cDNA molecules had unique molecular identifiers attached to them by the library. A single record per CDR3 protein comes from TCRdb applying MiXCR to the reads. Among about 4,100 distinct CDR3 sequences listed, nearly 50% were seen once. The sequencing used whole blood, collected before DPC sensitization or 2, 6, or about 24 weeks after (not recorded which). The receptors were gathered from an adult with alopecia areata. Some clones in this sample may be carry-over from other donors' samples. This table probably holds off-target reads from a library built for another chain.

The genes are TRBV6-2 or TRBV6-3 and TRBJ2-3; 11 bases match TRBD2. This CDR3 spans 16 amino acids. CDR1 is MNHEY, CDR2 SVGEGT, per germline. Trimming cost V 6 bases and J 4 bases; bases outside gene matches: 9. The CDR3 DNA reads TGTGCCAGCAGAAATAGCGGGGGGGCCGGGTCAGATACGCAGTATTTT. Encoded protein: CASRNSGGAGSDTQYF.

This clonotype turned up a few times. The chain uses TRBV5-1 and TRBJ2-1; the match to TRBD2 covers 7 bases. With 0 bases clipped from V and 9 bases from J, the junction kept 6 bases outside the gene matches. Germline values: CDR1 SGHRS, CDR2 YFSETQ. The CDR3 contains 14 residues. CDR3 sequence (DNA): TGCGCCAGCAGCTTGGCAGCGGGACGGAGTGAGCAGTTCTTC. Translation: CASSLAAGRSEQFF. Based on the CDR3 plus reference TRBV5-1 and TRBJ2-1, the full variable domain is KAGVTQTPRYLIKTRGQQVTLSCSPISGHRSVSWYQQTPGQGLQFLFEYFSETQRNKGNFPGRFSGRQFSNSRSEMNVSTLELGDSALYLCASSLAAGRSEQFFGPGTRLTVL.

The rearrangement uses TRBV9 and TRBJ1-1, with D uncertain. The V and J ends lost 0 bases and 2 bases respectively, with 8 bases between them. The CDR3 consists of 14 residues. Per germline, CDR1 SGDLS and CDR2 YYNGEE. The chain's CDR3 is CASSVGVLNTEAFF. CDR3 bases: TGTGCCAGCAGCGTAGGGGTACTAAACACTGAAGCTTTCTTT.

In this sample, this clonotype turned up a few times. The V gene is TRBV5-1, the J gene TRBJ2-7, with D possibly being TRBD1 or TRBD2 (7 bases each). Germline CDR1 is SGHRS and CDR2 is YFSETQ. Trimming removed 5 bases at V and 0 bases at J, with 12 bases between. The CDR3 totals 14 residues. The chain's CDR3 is CASRGRDSSYEQYF. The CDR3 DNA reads TGCGCCAGCAGAGGGAGGGACAGCTCCTACGAGCAGTACTTC.

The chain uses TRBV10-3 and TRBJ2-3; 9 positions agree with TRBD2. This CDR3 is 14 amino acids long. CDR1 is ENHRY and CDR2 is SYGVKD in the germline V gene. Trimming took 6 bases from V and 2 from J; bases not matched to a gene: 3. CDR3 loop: CAIRGTSLTDTQYF. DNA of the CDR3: TGTGCCATCAGGGGGACTAGCCTCACAGATACGCAGTATTTT.

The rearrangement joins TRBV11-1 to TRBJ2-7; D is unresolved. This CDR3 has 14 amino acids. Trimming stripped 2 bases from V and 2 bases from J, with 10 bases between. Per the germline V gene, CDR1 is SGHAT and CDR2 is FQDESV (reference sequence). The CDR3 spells CASSLLGSTYEQYF. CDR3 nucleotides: TGTGCCAGCAGCTTACTTGGCAGCACCTACGAGCAGTACTTC.

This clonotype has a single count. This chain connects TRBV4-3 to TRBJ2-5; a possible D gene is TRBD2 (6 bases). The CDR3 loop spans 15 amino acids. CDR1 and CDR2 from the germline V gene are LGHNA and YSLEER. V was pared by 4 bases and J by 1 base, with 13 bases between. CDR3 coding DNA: TGCGCCAGCAGCCCAAACCCCGGGGGCCAAGAGACCCAGTACTTC. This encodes CASSPNPGGQETQYF.

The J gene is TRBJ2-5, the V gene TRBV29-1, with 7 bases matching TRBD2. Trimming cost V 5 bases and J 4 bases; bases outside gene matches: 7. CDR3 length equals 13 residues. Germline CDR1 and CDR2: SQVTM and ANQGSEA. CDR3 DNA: TGCAGCGTTAAAGGGACGGGAGGAGAGACCCAGTACTTC. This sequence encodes CSVKGTGGETQYF.

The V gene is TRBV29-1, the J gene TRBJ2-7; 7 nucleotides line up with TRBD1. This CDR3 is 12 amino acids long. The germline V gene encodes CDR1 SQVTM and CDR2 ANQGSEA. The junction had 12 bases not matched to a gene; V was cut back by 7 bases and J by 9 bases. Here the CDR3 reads CSAGQAWSGQYF. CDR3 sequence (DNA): TGCAGCGCCGGACAGGCGTGGAGCGGGCAGTACTTC.

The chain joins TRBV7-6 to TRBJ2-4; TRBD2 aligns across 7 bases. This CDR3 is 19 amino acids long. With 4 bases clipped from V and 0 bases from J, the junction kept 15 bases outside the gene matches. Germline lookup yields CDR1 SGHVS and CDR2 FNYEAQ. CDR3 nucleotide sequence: TGTGCCAGCAGCTCCGCGGGGGTAAAAACTCCTTTAGCCAAAAACATTCAGTACTTC. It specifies CASSSAGVKTPLAKNIQYF.

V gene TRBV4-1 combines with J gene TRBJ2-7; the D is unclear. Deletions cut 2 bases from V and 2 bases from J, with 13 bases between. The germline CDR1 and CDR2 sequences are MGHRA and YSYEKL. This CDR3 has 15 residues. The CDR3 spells CASSQNAGPPYEQYF. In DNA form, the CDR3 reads TGCGCCAGCAGCCAAAACGCCGGGCCGCCCTACGAGCAGTACTTC.

This CDR3 reads CASSSYNEQFF. The CDR3 DNA follows: TGCGCCAGCAGCTCGTATAATGAGCAGTTCTTC. The chain links TRBV5-1 to TRBJ2-1; no clear D gene. V lost 3 bases to trimming and J lost 7 bases, with 5 bases between them. CDR3 length: 11 amino acids. The V gene's germline CDR1 is SGHRS and CDR2 YFSETQ.

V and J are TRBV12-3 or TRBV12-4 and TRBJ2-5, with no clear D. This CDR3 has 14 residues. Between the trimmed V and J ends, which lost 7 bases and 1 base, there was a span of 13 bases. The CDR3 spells CASTLSRAQETQYF. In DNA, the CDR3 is TGTGCCAGCACGCTTTCTAGAGCCCAAGAGACCCAGTACTTC.

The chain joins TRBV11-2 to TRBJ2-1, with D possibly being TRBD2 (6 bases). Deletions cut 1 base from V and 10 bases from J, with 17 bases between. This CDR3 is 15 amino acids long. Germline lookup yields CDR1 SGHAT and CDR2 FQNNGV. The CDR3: CASSLGLATYGEQFF. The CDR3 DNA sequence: TGTGCCAGCAGCTTAGGGCTAGCGACCTACGGAGAGCAGTTCTTC. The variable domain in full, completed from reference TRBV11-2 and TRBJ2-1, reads EAGVAQSPRYKIIEKRQSVAFWCNPISGHATLYWYQQILGQGPKLLIQFQNNGVVDDSQLPKDRFSAERLKGVDSTLKIQPAKLEDSAVYLCASSLGLATYGEQFFGPGTRLTVL.

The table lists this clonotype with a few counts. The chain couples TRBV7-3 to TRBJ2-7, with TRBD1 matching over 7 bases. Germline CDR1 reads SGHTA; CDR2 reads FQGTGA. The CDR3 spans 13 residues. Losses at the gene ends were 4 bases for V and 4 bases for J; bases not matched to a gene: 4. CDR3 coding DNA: TGTGCCAGCAGCTGGGGACAGAATTACGAGCAGTACTTC. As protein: CASSWGQNYEQYF.

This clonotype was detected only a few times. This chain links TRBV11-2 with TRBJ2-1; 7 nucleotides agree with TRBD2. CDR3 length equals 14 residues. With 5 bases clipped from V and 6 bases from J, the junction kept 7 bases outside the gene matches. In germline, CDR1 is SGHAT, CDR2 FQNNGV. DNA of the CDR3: TGTGCCAGCAGCGGGGAGGGAAGGCCCAATGAGCAGTTCTTC. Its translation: CASSGEGRPNEQFF. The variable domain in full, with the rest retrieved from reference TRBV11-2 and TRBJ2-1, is EAGVAQSPRYKIIEKRQSVAFWCNPISGHATLYWYQQILGQGPKLLIQFQNNGVVDDSQLPKDRFSAERLKGVDSTLKIQPAKLEDSAVYLCASSGEGRPNEQFFGPGTRLTVL.

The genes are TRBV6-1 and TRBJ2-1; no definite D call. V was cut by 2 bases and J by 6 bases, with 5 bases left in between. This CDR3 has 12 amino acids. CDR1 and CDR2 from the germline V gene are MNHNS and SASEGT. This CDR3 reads CASSEYGNEQFF. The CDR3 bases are TGTGCCAGCAGTGAATACGGCAATGAGCAGTTCTTC.

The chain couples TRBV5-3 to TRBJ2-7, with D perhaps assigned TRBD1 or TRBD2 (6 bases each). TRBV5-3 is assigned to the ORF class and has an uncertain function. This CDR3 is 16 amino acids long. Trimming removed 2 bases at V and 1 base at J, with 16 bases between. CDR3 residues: CARSLQGGLYSYEQYF. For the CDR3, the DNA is TGTGCCAGAAGCTTACAAGGGGGGCTTTATTCCTACGAGCAGTACTTC.

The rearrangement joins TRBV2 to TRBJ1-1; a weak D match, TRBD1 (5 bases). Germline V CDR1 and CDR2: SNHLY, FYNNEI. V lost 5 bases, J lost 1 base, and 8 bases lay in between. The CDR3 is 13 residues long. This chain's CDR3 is CASSQGWNTEAFF. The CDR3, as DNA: TGTGCCAGCAGTCAGGGATGGAACACTGAAGCTTTCTTT.

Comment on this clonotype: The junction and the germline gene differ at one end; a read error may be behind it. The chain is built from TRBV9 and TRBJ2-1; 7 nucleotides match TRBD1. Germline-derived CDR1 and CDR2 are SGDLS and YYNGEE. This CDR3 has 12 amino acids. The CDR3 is CASSVGTDRIIF. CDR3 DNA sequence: TGTGCCAGCAGCGTCGGGACGGACAGGATAATCTTC.

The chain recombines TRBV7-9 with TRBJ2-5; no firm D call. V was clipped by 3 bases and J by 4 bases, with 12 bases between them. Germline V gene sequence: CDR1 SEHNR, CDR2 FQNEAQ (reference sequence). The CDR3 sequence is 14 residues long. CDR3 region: CASSFTTAGETQYF. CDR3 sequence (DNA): TGTGCCAGCAGCTTCACGACTGCTGGAGAGACCCAGTACTTC.

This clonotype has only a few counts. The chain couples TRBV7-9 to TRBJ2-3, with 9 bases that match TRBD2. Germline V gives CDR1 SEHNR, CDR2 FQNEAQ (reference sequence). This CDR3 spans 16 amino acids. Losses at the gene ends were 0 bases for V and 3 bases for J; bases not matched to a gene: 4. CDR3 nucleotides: TGTGCCAGCAGCTTAGCAACTAGCGGGCCGACAGATACGCAGTATTTT. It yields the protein CASSLATSGPTDTQYF.

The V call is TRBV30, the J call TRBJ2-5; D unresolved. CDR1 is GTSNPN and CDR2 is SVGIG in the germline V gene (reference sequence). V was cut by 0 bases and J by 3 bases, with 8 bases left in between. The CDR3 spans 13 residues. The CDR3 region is CAWSVLSEETQYF. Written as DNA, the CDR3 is TGTGCCTGGAGTGTACTATCTGAAGAGACCCAGTACTTC.

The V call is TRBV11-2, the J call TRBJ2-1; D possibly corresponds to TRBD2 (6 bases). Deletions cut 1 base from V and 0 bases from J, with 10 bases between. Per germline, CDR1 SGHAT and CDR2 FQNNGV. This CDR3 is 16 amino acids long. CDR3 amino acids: CASSLGAGSSYNEQFF. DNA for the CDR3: TGTGCCAGCAGCTTAGGGGCGGGGAGCTCCTACAATGAGCAGTTCTTC. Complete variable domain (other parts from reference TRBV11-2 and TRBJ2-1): EAGVAQSPRYKIIEKRQSVAFWCNPISGHATLYWYQQILGQGPKLLIQFQNNGVVDDSQLPKDRFSAERLKGVDSTLKIQPAKLEDSAVYLCASSLGAGSSYNEQFFGPGTRLTVL.

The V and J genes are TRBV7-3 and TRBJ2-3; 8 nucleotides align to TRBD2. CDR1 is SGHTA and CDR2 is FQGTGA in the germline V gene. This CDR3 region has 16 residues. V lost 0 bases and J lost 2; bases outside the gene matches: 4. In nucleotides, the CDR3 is TGTGCCAGCAGCTTAACAAGCGGGGGCCTCACAGATACGCAGTATTTT. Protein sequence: CASSLTSGGLTDTQYF.

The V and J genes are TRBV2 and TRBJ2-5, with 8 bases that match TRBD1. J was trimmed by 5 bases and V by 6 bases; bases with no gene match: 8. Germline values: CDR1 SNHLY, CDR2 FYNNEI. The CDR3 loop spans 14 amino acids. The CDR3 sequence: CASRGDRGIETQYF. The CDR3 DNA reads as TGTGCCAGCAGGGGCGACAGGGGTATTGAGACCCAGTACTTC.

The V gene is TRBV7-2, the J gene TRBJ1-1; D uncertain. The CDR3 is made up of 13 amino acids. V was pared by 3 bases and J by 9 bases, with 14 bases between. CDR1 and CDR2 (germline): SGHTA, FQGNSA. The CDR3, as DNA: TGTGCCAGCAGCTTGCCCGGGTCACGAAAAGCTTTCTTT. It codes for CASSLPGSRKAFF.